This T cell receptor (beta chain) was captured by sequencing in a study of cytomegalovirus exposure and HLA in healthy donors (dated by TCRdb to the late 2010s). About the investigation overall: An earlier analysis of more than 550 of the donors reported roughly 300 Gb of sequence data and around 100 million unique TCR beta sequences obtained from approximately 180 million T cells. Roughly 300 gigabases of sequencing data and around 80 million unique TCR sequences made up an early release that covered over 550 HLA-typed donors. The genetic ancestry cluster associated with self-reported Caucasian donors included approximately 85% of the approximately 410 genotyped donors. The study aimed to test whether signatures of past pathogen exposure could be identified by cataloging public T cell receptors. Using immunosequencing, the study profiled T cell repertoires from 666 subjects and related those repertoires to cytomegalovirus serostatus. In addition to the first cohort of roughly 700 subjects, a separate validation cohort of approximately 130 different subjects was used. High-throughput TCR immunosequencing, statistical association of individual TCRs with disease status, and machine learning were combined to predict cytomegalovirus infection status. To study patterns of TCR occurrence, a later analysis re-analyzed previously published TCR beta repertoires from several hundred donors and added high-resolution HLA genotyping. Rather than drawing on any new phenotypic data, the later analysis identified candidate immune exposures from TCR beta sequences and the way those sequences occurred across donors. An earlier analysis of roughly 600 of the donors used high-throughput TCR beta sequencing to judge whether each TCR beta V gene segment behaved as functional or pseudogenic. Donor age, sex, ethnicity and CMV serostatus were compiled alongside the repertoire data. A later genetic analysis used genome-wide SNP genotypes for about 60% of the roughly 670 donors, treating that subset as a discovery cohort. Every repertoire in the discovery cohort had been generated on one and the same sequencing platform. HLA typing included class I and class II loci at four-digit resolution. The number of typed donors differed by locus: about 629-630 for A, B, C, DRB1 and DQB1; approximately 540 for DQA1; approximately 600 for DPA1; and some 430 for DPB1. Four or five DR-DQ haplotypes were handled as single units for association and clustering because linkage in the cohort was strong. Among 398 genotyped donors of the cohort, an average of roughly 240,000 unique TCR beta nucleotide sequences were sequenced per donor, about a sixth of them non-productive.

In total, approximately 610 healthy bone marrow donors made up the cohort. All cohort members were sampled while nominally healthy, although unrecorded immune exposures were likely present. The donor was CMV seronegative and was included in the group of a few hundred seronegative cohort members. A peripheral blood sample was collected from each donor, and TCR beta sequencing was performed on peripheral blood mononuclear cells. Genomic DNA was extracted from the blood cell samples with the Qiagen DNeasy Blood Extraction Kit. As for this clone: Its antigen remains undetermined. No base quality information exists; no much larger clone differs at one position.

The germline ends are 12 bases apart after V is trimmed by 3 bases and J by 3 bases. The germline V gene (reference sequence) yields SGHNT for CDR1 and YYREEE for CDR2. Counted from cysteine to phenylalanine, this CDR3 has 14 amino acids. Left in the record is the CDR3 DNA by itself, 42 bases read in frame from the first base. General conclusions and limits of the study: In a later analysis, HLA-associated TCR beta chains were found to be more clonally expanded and to have lower generation probabilities than equally common non-associated chains. A later genetic analysis associated a missense DCLRE1C variant with V-gene and J-gene trimming of TCR beta chains, and an independent cohort replicated the association. A later analysis found that TCR association rates varied across HLA loci, with DRB1 alleles showing the most associated TCRs and HLA-C alleles the fewest. The earlier analysis of approximately 540 of the donors excluded approximately 15 rarely observed V segments, including chromosome 9 orphons, because counts were too low. According to the authors, the approach could potentially be generalized to other disease states and immunological phenotypes. In an earlier analysis of some 500 of the donors, most TCR beta V segments were observed in productive rearrangements about 90% or about 30% of the time, broadly matching IMGT annotations. Immune exposure information for the cohort was limited to CMV serostatus. In a later analysis, most CMV-associated TCR beta chains were found to appear HLA-restricted, with HLA associations seemingly driven largely by CMV exposure. Three of the identified cytomegalovirus-associated TCR beta chains were confirmed in vitro to be specific for cytomegalovirus antigens. Because HLA typing was unavailable for some donors at each locus, only the typed subset was used in association tests. A group of highly shared sequence variants was considered likely to be a technical artifact of the sequencing pipeline. While some public TCRs were present in many individuals, most TCR sequences turned up only very rarely across donors. The cohort was sequenced for TCR beta chains only, and without alpha or paired-chain data the features that could be detected were limited. A further reported finding was that TCR beta sequences accurately predicted the HLA-A and HLA-B alleles for most subjects in the first cohort. Sequencing depth was assumed to be roughly uniform across donors in the presence/absence analyses, though that assumption may not hold. Correlated functional status among segregating V segments might reflect linkage disequilibrium, but an unknown experimental factor could not be ruled out. Assigning TCR associations to individual alleles was difficult when HLA alleles, especially DR and DQ, strongly co-occurred. Some IMGT-functional V segments, including TRBV6-2 and TRBV6-3, could not be told apart with the 87-base-pair reads, so those segments were excluded. The study listed 164 TCR beta chains as associated with cytomegalovirus. At a false discovery rate of 0.05, a later analysis linked under 20,000 TCR beta sequences to specific HLA alleles. A later genetic analysis reported fewer N-insertions in productive TCRs among donors in an Asian-associated ancestry cluster than the roughly 670-donor mean. Cytomegalovirus status was reported to be diagnosed by the classifier with high specificity and sensitivity in both the original and validation cohorts. In a later analysis, several top co-occurrence clusters were reported to appear linked to parvovirus B19, influenza, CMV and Epstein-Barr virus.

The library was produced with the immunoSEQ multiplex PCR assay. A mixture of 60 forward primers for TCR Vbeta segments and 13 reverse primers for TCR Jbeta segments was used in the multiplex PCR. The CDR3 region of rearranged TCR beta genes was amplified from genomic DNA with a multiplex PCR assay. Amplified TCR beta libraries were sequenced as 87-base-pair reads on the Illumina HiSeq System. The original methods were these. In a later analysis, about 80 million unique TCR beta chains were counted across the roughly 610 repertoires, and approximately 11 million of these chains were shared by at least two donors. To remove PCR and sequencing errors, raw reads were error-corrected and collapsed into unique sequences using a nearest-neighbor algorithm that merged closely related sequences. CDR3 sequences were aligned to IMGT reference sequences to assign V, D and J gene segments. For a sequence to be retained, at least a six-nucleotide match to both a V gene segment and a J gene segment was required. A rearrangement counted as productive if the CDR3 had no stop codons and remained in frame with V and J, and every other rearrangement counted as non-productive. Following IMGT convention, CDR3 was defined as the stretch from the second conserved V-encoded cysteine to the conserved J-encoded phenylalanine. In an earlier analysis of 500 to 650 of the donors, sequences lacking an unambiguous match to a single V gene segment were excluded. An earlier analysis of 500 to 600 of the donors classified V segments as functional when productive rearrangements were above 56.7% and as segregating when the standard deviation between donors was above 5%. A statistical classification framework was built to diagnose cytomegalovirus status from the catalog of TCR beta chain sequences. In a later analysis, V and J genes were assigned by comparing TCR nucleotide sequences against IMGT/GENE-DB human TR gene sequences. Using the TCRdist pipeline, a later analysis assigned CDR3 sequences along with most-parsimonious VDJ recombination scenarios. A later analysis defined each TCR beta chain by its CDR3 amino acid sequence plus V-gene family, and excluded reads lacking a unique V-gene family. To address suspected cross-contamination and a sequencing artifact, a later analysis removed around 600 highly shared, low-generation-probability nucleotide sequences. For each public chain, a later analysis derived a clonal expansion index from normalized ranks of inferred template counts within each repertoire. A later analysis computed generation probabilities with a VDJ recombination model fitted to out-of-frame rearrangements, and checked the results against IGoR. Hypergeometric tests were used in a later analysis to score TCR-TCR, TCR-HLA and TCR-CMV co-occurrence, with a repertoire-size bias correction applied to the TCR pairs. To estimate false discovery rates, a later analysis permuted the HLA or CMV assignments 20 times. In a later analysis, co-occurring TCRs were grouped using DBSCAN, and TCRdist sequence similarity was added for clustering within HLA-allele-positive subsets. Co-occurrence clustering excluded repertoires with fewer than 30,000 or more than 120,000 public chains, plus five with anomalous nucleotide sharing. Sourced from immuneACCESS, this table was stored by TCRdb with only in-frame sequences that have V and J called. A share of the clones is absent; for the studies checked, an unresolved V gene accounts for under half, and the remainder has no known explanation. V and J calls plus clone size are reproduced from that table; the DNA served to infer D and trimming. The sample table lists about 140,000 clones, roughly three quarters of them with a count of one. Of the sample, approximately 5.1% falls within the top ten clones.

The specimen sequenced was PBMCs. The rearrangement combines TRBV5-4 with TRBJ1-2, and TRBD1 may be the D gene, going by 6 matching bases. This TCR was recovered from a male donor in good health and CMV-seronegative. The nucleotide sequence reads TGTGCCAGCAGCTCCCGGACAGACTACTATGGCTACACCTTC. Its translation is CASSSRTDYYGYTF.